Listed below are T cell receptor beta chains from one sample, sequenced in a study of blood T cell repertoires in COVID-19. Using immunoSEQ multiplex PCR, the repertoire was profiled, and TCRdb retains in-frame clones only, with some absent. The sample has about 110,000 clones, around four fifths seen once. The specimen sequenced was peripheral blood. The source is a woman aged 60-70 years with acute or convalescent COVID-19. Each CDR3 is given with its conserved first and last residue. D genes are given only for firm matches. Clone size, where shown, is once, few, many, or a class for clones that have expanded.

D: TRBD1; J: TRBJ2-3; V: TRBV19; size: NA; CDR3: CASSTGAYSTDTQYF; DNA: TGTGCCAGTAGCACAGGGGCTTATAGCACAGATACGCAGTATTTT
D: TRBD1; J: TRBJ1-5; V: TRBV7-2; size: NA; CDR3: CASSPMGTGGQPQHF; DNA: TGTGCCAGCAGCCCCATGGGGACAGGGGGGCAGCCCCAGCATTTT
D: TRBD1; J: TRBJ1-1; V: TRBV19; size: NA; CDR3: CASSWDSDTEAFF; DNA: TGTGCCAGTAGCTGGGACAGCGACACTGAAGCTTTCTTT
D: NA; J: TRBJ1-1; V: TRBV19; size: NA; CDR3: CASSTIGTGIPEAFF; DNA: TGTGCCAGTAGTACCATTGGGACTGGTATACCTGAAGCTTTCTTT
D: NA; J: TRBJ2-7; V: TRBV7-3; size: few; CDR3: CASTPAGAAYEQYF; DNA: TGTGCCAGCACCCCCGCGGGGGCCGCCTACGAGCAGTACTTC
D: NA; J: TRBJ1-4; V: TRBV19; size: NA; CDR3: CASSKSWGTGIPTNEKLFF; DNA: TGTGCCAGTAGCAAGTCATGGGGAACAGGGATCCCAACTAATGAAAAACTGTTTTTT
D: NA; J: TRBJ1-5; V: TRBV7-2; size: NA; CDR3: CASTEGLDDQPQHF; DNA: TGTGCCAGCACCGAGGGACTCGATGATCAGCCCCAGCATTTT
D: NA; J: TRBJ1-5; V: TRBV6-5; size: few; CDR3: CASSGDTSRYQPQHF; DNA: TGTGCCAGCAGCGGCGACACGTCCCGGTATCAGCCCCAGCATTTT
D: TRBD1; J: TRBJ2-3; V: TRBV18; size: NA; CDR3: CASSSGQGGTDTQYF; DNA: TGTGCCAGCTCAAGCGGACAGGGTGGGACAGATACGCAGTATTTT
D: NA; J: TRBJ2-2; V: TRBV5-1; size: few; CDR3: CASSLFQGNTGELFF; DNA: TGCGCCAGCAGCTTGTTCCAGGGGAACACCGGGGAGCTGTTTTTT
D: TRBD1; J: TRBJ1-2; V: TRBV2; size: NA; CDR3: CASSYSDRAYGYTF; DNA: TGTGCCAGCAGTTACTCGGACAGGGCATATGGCTACACCTTC
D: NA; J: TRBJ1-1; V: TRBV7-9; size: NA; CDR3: CASNSGRDFPEAFF; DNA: TGTGCCAGCAACTCCGGACGGGACTTCCCTGAAGCTTTCTTT
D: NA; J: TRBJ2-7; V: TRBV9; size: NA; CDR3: CASSVGPGGVDEQYF; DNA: TGTGCCAGCAGCGTAGGTCCGGGCGGGGTCGACGAGCAGTACTTC
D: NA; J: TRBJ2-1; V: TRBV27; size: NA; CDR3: CASRGPSSYNEQFF; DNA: TGTGCCAGCAGGGGGCCGAGCTCCTACAATGAGCAGTTCTTC
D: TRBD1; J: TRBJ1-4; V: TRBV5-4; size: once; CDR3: CASSSTQGEKLFF; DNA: TGTGCCAGCAGCTCTACACAGGGGGAAAAACTGTTTTTT